The entry that follows covers one T cell receptor (beta chain) sequence. The target of this receptor is not known. There are no base qualities to consult, and no much larger clone falls within one base. This entry comes from a study of response to subunit inactivated influenza vaccine (dated by TCRdb to 2016 to 2019). With regard to the full study: Deep quantitative profiling of the T cell receptor repertoire was used in the study to follow responses to a trivalent subunit inactivated influenza vaccine.

Overall study outcomes, separate from this receptor: It was suggested by the authors that each seasonal influenza vaccination may recruit only a limited number of new T cells.

Spanning cysteine to phenylalanine, the CDR3 consists of 13 amino acids. Only the CDR3 portion is preserved as DNA: 39 bases, with reading frame beginning at the first base. For this chain, trimming is 6 bases at the V end and 5 bases at the J end, and the number of junction bases without a gene match is 4. Preparation of the library involved RT-PCR. Sequencing was performed on an Illumina HiSeq 2500. In-frame beta chains were kept once TCRdb had trimmed the public reads at Q25 with fastp and called clones with MiXCR. Every entry covers one CDR3 protein and lists the most common genes and DNA from its rows. In all, the sample holds some 570,000 distinct CDR3 sequences, and roughly 10% of those were seen once. Together, the top ten hold approximately 11% of the sample. These data were also reused for a study on T cells expressing NK-cell markers. As the second study states: TCR beta cDNA libraries were made by 5'RACE template switching that added a universal primer site and unique molecular identifiers. About eight donors provided sorted CD3+CD56+NKG2C+, CD3+CD56+NKG2C- and CD3+CD56-NKG2C+ T-cell subsets, whose TCR beta-chain repertoires were profiled. Of the eight sequenced donors, seven were found to be HCMV-seropositive and one was found to be HCMV-seronegative. To restrict sorting to alphabetaTCR-expressing T cells, an anti-gammadeltaTCR antibody was added in several experiments. In a handful of donors, the dominant CD3+CD56+NKG2C+ clonotypes were among the top 10 CD8+ clonotypes and accounted for about 1.0-7.0% of CD8+ T cells. Those dominant clonotypes were again the most abundant among CD3+CD56-NKG2C+ cells in a handful of donors, at about 25-60.1%. Whether the expanded NKG2C-expressing T cell clones were specific for HCMV antigens remained unclear. All eight donors whose samples were sequenced were randomly selected healthy volunteers, three of them men and five women. HCMV-specific IgG was detected in serum with a commercial ELISA kit to determine HCMV serostatus. Peripheral blood mononuclear cells were isolated from blood by Ficoll density gradient centrifugation. Bulk peripheral blood T-cell repertoires were additionally sequenced from unsorted PBMC for several donors. Priming for cDNA synthesis came from the TCR beta constant segment, and two successive PCR amplification steps followed. Illumina HiSeq 2000/2500, MiSeq or NextSeq was used to sequence libraries as 2 x 150 bp reads. MIGEC was used to demultiplex reads and group reads by UMI, and MiTCR was used to assemble and quantify clonotypes. To remove erroneous sequences, TCR cDNA sequences were retained only when supported by two or more reads. The tcR package was used for downstream repertoire analysis, with clonotypes matched between fractions based on CDR3 nucleotide sequence plus V segment. VDJmatch was used to annotate antigen specificity against VDJdb, with one amino acid substitution allowed in CDR3.

Material: PBMCs from blood, obtained on the day of vaccination. The receptor comes from a man over 45 who received an inactivated influenza vaccine. Donor details come from another sample of the same person, matched by shared clones. Recombination linked TRBV12-3 or TRBV12-4 to TRBJ1-1; TRBD1 fits 9 bases in the junction. The DNA is TGTGCCAGCAGCACAGGGGGCGCAACTGAAGCTTTCTTT. Translated, this is CASSTGGATEAFF.